This T cell receptor (beta chain) was found in a study of cytomegalovirus exposure and HLA in healthy donors. Study-wide points: It was likely that a cluster of highly shared sequence variants was a sequencing artifact.

About this clone itself: What it binds is unknown.

The V end lost 5 bases, the J end lost 4 bases, and 9 bases lay between the germline ends. This CDR3 has 13 residues. Germline loops: CDR1 SEHNR, CDR2 FQNEAQ (reference sequence). PCR used 60 Vbeta primers and 13 Jbeta primers. Clones were read by immunoSEQ multiplex PCR, and TCRdb kept only the in-frame ones, dropping some. The sample contains roughly 200,000 clones, about 88% of which appear only once. The clonotype comes from a woman in her 30s in good health and CMV-seronegative. The chain carries TRBV7-9 and TRBJ1-5; a possible D gene is TRBD1 (6 bases). Specimen: PBMCs. The CDR3 protein is CASSPGTNQPQHF. The CDR3 DNA follows: TGTGCCAGCAGCCCTGGGACAAATCAGCCCCAGCATTTT.